This T cell receptor (beta chain) stems from a study of cytomegalovirus exposure and HLA in healthy donors (dated by TCRdb to 2017 to 2019). The study in broad terms: In an earlier analysis of 450 to 750 of the donors, 276 Gb of sequence data and 120 million or so unique TCR beta sequences from about 179 million T cells were reported. Around 320 gigabases of sequencing data and tens of millions of unique TCR sequences were included in an early release covering roughly 700 HLA-typed donors. Of the roughly 400 genotyped donors, approximately 83% fell in the genetic ancestry cluster associated with self-reported Caucasian donors. The study aimed to test whether cataloging public T cell receptors could reveal signatures of past pathogen exposure. The T cell repertoires of 666 subjects were profiled by immunosequencing and related to cytomegalovirus serostatus. In addition to the first cohort of 650 to 800 subjects, a separate validation cohort of 120 different subjects was used. The study combined high-throughput TCR immunosequencing, statistical association of individual TCRs with disease status, and machine learning to predict cytomegalovirus infection status. In a later analysis, previously published TCR beta repertoires from 670 or so donors were re-analyzed and high-resolution HLA genotyping was added so that TCR occurrence patterns could be studied. In the later analysis, no new phenotypic data were used to find candidate immune exposures; instead, reliance was placed on TCR beta sequences and their occurrence across donors. To decide whether each TCR beta V gene segment behaved as functional or pseudogenic, an earlier analysis of 587 of the donors relied on high-throughput TCR beta sequencing. Donor age, sex, ethnicity and CMV serostatus were collected together with the repertoire data. In a later genetic analysis, genome-wide SNP genotypes for about 65% of the roughly 670 donors were used, and that subset was treated as a discovery cohort. Every repertoire in the discovery cohort had been generated on one and the same sequencing platform. Class I and class II HLA loci were covered by the typing at four-digit resolution. The number of typed donors differed by locus: about 620-640 for A, B, C, DRB1 and DQB1; 500 to 550 for DQA1; 606 for DPA1; and around 490 for DPB1. Five DR-DQ haplotypes were treated as single units for association and clustering because of strong linkage in the cohort. Among 300 to 500 genotyped donors of the cohort, an average of approximately 240,000 unique TCR beta nucleotide sequences was sequenced per donor, of which 15% to 20% were non-productive.

Overall study results and their limits: A later analysis found that most CMV-associated TCR beta chains appeared HLA-restricted, with HLA associations seemingly driven largely by CMV exposure. Correlated functional status among segregating V segments might be attributable to linkage disequilibrium, but an unknown experimental factor could not be ruled out. Across donors, most TCR sequences were observed very rarely, whereas some public TCRs were present in many individuals. Broadly in line with IMGT annotations, most TCR beta V segments showed up in productive rearrangements about 87% or about 30% of the time in an earlier analysis of around 600 of the donors. Some 16 rarely observed V segments, including chromosome 9 orphons, were excluded from the earlier analysis of approximately 600 of the donors because counts were too low. For the cohort, immune exposure information was limited to CMV serostatus. A group of highly shared sequence variants was considered likely to be a technical artifact of the sequencing pipeline. In a later analysis, HLA-associated TCR beta chains showed more clonal expansion and lower generation probabilities than non-associated chains that were equally common. In vitro tests confirmed that a few of the cytomegalovirus-associated TCR beta chains recognize cytomegalovirus antigens. HLA typing was unavailable for some donors at each locus, so association tests used only the typed subset. Presence/absence analyses assumed roughly uniform sequencing depth across donors, an assumption that may not hold. The study listed approximately 150 TCR beta chains as associated with cytomegalovirus. In a later genetic analysis, a missense DCLRE1C variant was associated with V-gene and J-gene trimming of TCR beta chains, and the association was replicated in an independent cohort. It was suggested by the authors that the approach could potentially be generalized to other disease states and immunological phenotypes. A later analysis found that TCR association rates varied across HLA loci, with DRB1 alleles showing the most associated TCRs and HLA-C alleles the fewest. In a later analysis, some 17,000 TCR beta sequences were associated with specific HLA alleles at a false discovery rate of 0.05. The 87-base-pair reads could not distinguish some IMGT-functional V segments, including TRBV6-2 and TRBV6-3, so those segments were excluded. A further reported finding was that TCR beta sequences accurately predicted the HLA-A and HLA-B alleles for most subjects in the first cohort. Assigning TCR associations to individual alleles was difficult when HLA alleles, especially DR and DQ, strongly co-occurred. A later analysis reported that several top co-occurrence clusters appeared linked to parvovirus B19, influenza, CMV and Epstein-Barr virus. The classifier was reported to diagnose cytomegalovirus status with high specificity and sensitivity in both the original cohort and the validation cohort. In a later genetic analysis, fewer N-insertions in productive TCRs were reported among donors in an Asian-associated ancestry cluster than the roughly 700-donor mean. This cohort had only TCR beta chains sequenced, and the lack of alpha or paired-chain data limited which features could be detected.

The germline V gene supplies CDR1 WSHSY and CDR2 SAAADI. The CDR3, cysteine through phenylalanine, is 14 amino acids long. Solely the CDR3 DNA is kept, with 42 bases framed from the first base. V sheds 2 bases and J sheds 8 bases, leaving 10 bases between their ends. The method behind the library was the immunoSEQ multiplex PCR assay. The multiplex PCR relied on a mix of 60 forward primers for TCR Vbeta segments and 13 reverse primers for TCR Jbeta segments. Amplification of the CDR3 region of rearranged TCR beta genes was performed with a multiplex PCR assay on genomic DNA. On the Illumina HiSeq System, the amplified TCR beta libraries were sequenced as 87-base-pair reads. The authors processed their data as follows. In a later analysis, approximately 74 million unique TCR beta chains were counted across the 500 to 700 repertoires, and roughly 9.9 million of these chains were shared by at least two donors. To remove PCR and sequencing errors, raw reads were error-corrected and collapsed into unique sequences using a nearest-neighbor algorithm that merged closely related sequences. CDR3 sequences were aligned to IMGT reference sequences to assign V, D and J gene segments. Each retained sequence needed at least a six-nucleotide match to both a V gene segment and a J gene segment. A rearrangement was called productive if the CDR3 had no stop codons and remained in frame with V and J, and every other rearrangement was called non-productive. Following IMGT convention, CDR3 was defined as the stretch from the second conserved V-encoded cysteine to the conserved J-encoded phenylalanine. The earlier analysis of some 580 of the donors excluded any sequence lacking an unambiguous match to a single V gene segment. In an earlier analysis of almost 600 of the donors, a V segment was called functional when productive rearrangements were above 56.7%, and segregating when the standard deviation between donors exceeded 5%. A statistical classification framework was developed to diagnose cytomegalovirus status using the catalog of TCR beta chain sequences. A later analysis assigned V and J genes by comparing TCR nucleotide sequences with IMGT/GENE-DB human TR gene sequences. In a later analysis, CDR3 sequences and most-parsimonious VDJ recombination scenarios were assigned using the TCRdist pipeline. In a later analysis, every TCR beta chain was defined by the combination of its CDR3 amino acid sequence and its V-gene family, and reads without a unique V-gene family were dropped. As a way to deal with suspected cross-contamination and a sequencing artifact, a later analysis dropped hundreds of nucleotide sequences that were highly shared and had low generation probability. In a later analysis, a clonal expansion index for each public chain was calculated from normalized within-repertoire ranks of inferred template counts. In a later analysis, generation probabilities were computed using a VDJ recombination model fitted to out-of-frame rearrangements, and the results were checked against IGoR. A later analysis scored TCR-TCR, TCR-HLA and TCR-CMV co-occurrence with hypergeometric tests, applying a repertoire-size bias correction to TCR pairs. To estimate false discovery rates, a later analysis permuted the HLA or CMV assignments 20 times. In a later analysis, co-occurring TCRs were grouped using DBSCAN, with TCRdist sequence similarity added in when clustering inside HLA-allele-positive subsets. Co-occurrence clustering excluded repertoires with fewer than 30,000 or more than 120,000 public chains, plus five with anomalous nucleotide sharing. The source is immuneACCESS, and TCRdb retained only in-frame sequences with V and J called. Part of the clones is not carried over; for the studies checked, unresolved V genes explain less than half of this, and the remainder is unexplained. V and J calls and clone size come straight from that table; D and trimming were deduced from the DNA. Here the sample has more than 130,000 clones; roughly 73% occur a single time. The top ten clones comprise over 13% of the sample.

On this clone: The target of this receptor is not known. Per-nucleotide qualities are absent, and no much larger clonotype sits a single base away.

The cohort comprised several hundred healthy bone marrow donors. Cohort members were all nominally healthy when sampled, although unrecorded immune exposures were likely present. Of the roughly 720 cohort members, 250 to 300 had positive CMV serostatus and just over 350 had negative CMV serostatus, and CMV serostatus was not recorded for the donor. Every donor gave a peripheral blood sample, and the peripheral blood mononuclear cells from that sample were used for TCR beta sequencing. Genomic DNA was extracted from the blood cell samples with the Qiagen DNeasy Blood Extraction Kit. Source material: PBMCs. The chain is assembled from TRBV10-2 and TRBJ1-6, with TRBD1 tentatively as D gene (5 bases match). The sequence was obtained from a human donor in good health. At the DNA level, the sequence is TGCGCCAGCAGTGAGGGCAGGGTGTATTCACCCCTCCACTTT. Its product reads: CASSEGRVYSPLHF.